These 28 T cell receptor beta chains were sequenced from one sample in a study of T cell responses to AZD1222 COVID-19 vaccine. Measured with immunoSEQ multiplex PCR; TCRdb has only the in-frame clones, and not every one. The repertoire holds about 150,000 clones, with 70% to 90% as singletons. This specimen consisted of peripheral blood, obtained on day 0 of AZD1222 vaccination. These TCRs come from an adult in good health.

The gene calls are TRBV30 and TRBJ2-1, with D perhaps matching TRBD1 (6 bases). The ends were cut back, 8 bases at V and 0 bases at J, with 17 bases in the middle. In germline, CDR1 is GTSNPN, CDR2 SVGIG (reference sequence). CDR3 length equals 15 residues. In DNA, the CDR3 is TGTGCCCAGTGGGGGCAAGGGATCTCCTACAATGAGCAGTTCTTC. Translation gives CAQWGQGISYNEQFF. Full variable domain (rest looked up from reference TRBV30 and TRBJ2-1): SQTIHQWPATLVQPVGSPLSLECTVEGTSNPNLYWYRQAAGRGLQLLFYSVGIGQISSEVPQNLSASRPQDRQFILSSKKLLLSDSGFYLCAQWGQGISYNEQFFGPGTRLTVL.

The genes are TRBV14 and TRBJ2-5; D ambiguous. This CDR3 has 13 amino acids. Trimming left V 0 bases short and J 7 bases short, with 9 bases between. Looked up from germline, CDR1 is SGHDN and CDR2 is FVKESK. Here the CDR3 DNA reads TGTGCCAGCAGCCAAGAAATTAAGGGGACCCAGTACTTC. Amino acid sequence: CASSQEIKGTQYF.

This clone has just a few counts. J is TRBJ1-1 and V is TRBV6-5; 7 positions agree with TRBD1. Germline CDR1 MNHEY, CDR2 SVGAGI. Losses at the gene ends were 6 bases for V and 1 base for J; bases not matched to a gene: 5. The CDR3 is made up of 14 amino acids. The CDR3 DNA is TGTGCCAGCAGCTTGACAGGGCAGAACACTGAAGCTTTCTTT. It specifies CASSLTGQNTEAFF.

The chain joins TRBV4-1 to TRBJ2-5; 14 bases map to TRBD2. CDR1 and CDR2 from the germline V gene are MGHRA and YSYEKL. V lost 0 bases to trimming and J lost 4 bases; unmatched junction nucleotides: 1. This CDR3 has 16 residues. The CDR3 DNA sequence: TGCGCCAGCAGCCAAGAAGGACTAGCGGGAGGAGAGACCCAGTACTTC. Its translation is CASSQEGLAGGETQYF.

This clone was seen just once. This rearrangement joins TRBV19 to TRBJ2-7, with a tentative D call TRBD1 (6 bases). This CDR3 has 13 amino acids. V lost 5 bases and J 2 bases, leaving 10 bases between the germline ends. Germline loops: CDR1 LNHDA, CDR2 SQIVND (reference sequence). The CDR3 here is CASSLGGTYEQYF. The DNA of the CDR3 is TGTGCCAGTAGTTTAGGGGGAACCTACGAGCAGTACTTC.

The table lists this clone with a count of one. J is TRBJ2-3 and V is TRBV24-1; perhaps TRBD1 as D (6 bases). With 4 bases removed from V and 2 bases from J, the gap between germline ends came to 15 bases. The CDR3 runs to 16 residues. Germline CDR1 KGHDR, CDR2 SFDVKD. CDR3 amino acids: CATSDGQRILTDTQYF. CDR3 nucleotide sequence: TGTGCCACCAGTGACGGACAGCGGATTCTCACAGATACGCAGTATTTT.

The V call is TRBV9, the J call TRBJ2-7, with TRBD2 as a possible D gene (6 bases). CDR3 length: 14 residues. Per germline, CDR1 SGDLS and CDR2 YYNGEE. V lost 0 bases, J lost 0 bases, and 7 bases lay in between. The CDR3 protein is CASSVGRGSYEQYF. CDR3 bases: TGTGCCAGCAGCGTAGGGCGGGGCTCCTACGAGCAGTACTTC.

There are a few counts of this clone. This rearrangement joins TRBV11-3 to TRBJ2-2, with a weak D call TRBD1 (6 bases). CDR1 is SGHNT and CDR2 is YENEEA in the germline V gene. The CDR3 is 15 residues long. The germline V and J ends were trimmed by 5 bases and 0 bases, with 10 bases remaining between them. The CDR3 here is CASSQTGTNTGELFF. DNA of the CDR3: TGTGCCAGCAGCCAGACAGGCACGAACACCGGGGAGCTGTTTTTT.

The chain combines TRBV11-2 with TRBJ1-1; TRBD1 matches at 8 bases. This CDR3 region has 15 residues. Germline V gene sequence: CDR1 SGHAT, CDR2 FQNNGV. V lost 2 bases, J lost 2 bases, and 4 bases stayed unmatched. CDR3 region: CASSLNTGGNTEAFF. CDR3 bases: TGTGCCAGCAGCTTAAACACAGGGGGAAACACTGAAGCTTTCTTT.

The chain carries TRBV3-1 (or the pseudogene TRBV3-2) and TRBJ1-2, with 7 bases fitting TRBD1. This CDR3 comprises 13 residues. Germline trimming cut 8 bases from V and 3 bases from J; bases unmatched to any gene: 6. Per germline, CDR1 LGHDT and CDR2 YNNKEL (reference sequence). The CDR3 protein is CASGPQGDYGYTF. For the CDR3, the DNA is TGTGCCAGCGGCCCGCAGGGGGACTATGGCTACACCTTC.

The V and J genes are TRBV7-2 and TRBJ1-2; a weak D match, TRBD1 (5 bases). With 7 bases removed from V and 4 bases from J, the gap between germline ends came to 13 bases. The CDR3 covers 13 residues. Germline CDR1 SGHTA, CDR2 FQGNSA. The CDR3 nucleotides are TGTGCCAGCACTAACAGGCCCCCCTATGGCTACACCTTC. It specifies CASTNRPPYGYTF.

V and J are TRBV9 and TRBJ1-4, with 11 bases identical to TRBD1. The CDR3 has 15 amino acids. After removal of 5 bases from V and 7 bases from J, the junction contained 7 bases not matched to a gene. The germline gives CDR1 SGDLS, CDR2 YYNGEE. The chain's CDR3 is CASSDRTGGSEKLFF. The DNA of the CDR3 is TGTGCCAGCAGTGACAGGACAGGGGGCTCTGAAAAACTGTTTTTT.

This clone was seen a handful of times. The V call is TRBV15, the J call TRBJ2-1; D is uncertain. CDR1 is LNHNV, CDR2 YYDKDF, per germline (reference sequence). This CDR3 spans 14 amino acids. V gave up 0 bases and J gave up 7 bases, with 10 bases separating them. CDR3 protein: CATSRDRLTNEQFF. DNA of the CDR3: TGTGCCACCAGCAGAGACCGCCTGACGAATGAGCAGTTCTTC.

The sample holds a few counts of this clone. The gene calls are TRBV19 and TRBJ1-5; D may be TRBD1 (5 bases). Deletions cut 0 bases from V and 7 bases from J, with 16 bases between. Germline values: CDR1 LNHDA, CDR2 SQIVND (reference sequence). The CDR3 totals 16 residues. CDR3 residues: CASSIDGTTPRQPQHF. CDR3 DNA: TGTGCCAGTAGTATAGATGGGACCACGCCGAGACAGCCCCAGCATTTT.

The rearrangement links TRBV19 to TRBJ1-1; D gene uncertain. The CDR3 length is 13 residues. Germline CDR1 and CDR2: LNHDA and SQIVND (reference sequence). V gave up 7 bases and J gave up 0 bases, with 9 bases separating them. The CDR3 DNA follows: TGTGCCAGTACTGGCAGATTGAACACTGAAGCTTTCTTT. This codes for CASTGRLNTEAFF.

The chain has TRBV11-2 and TRBJ1-1; tentatively, D is TRBD1 (6 bases). CDR3 length: 14 amino acids. Trimming removed 5 bases at V and 1 base at J, with 11 bases between. Germline loops: CDR1 SGHAT, CDR2 FQNNGV. This CDR3 is CASSHGTTNTEAFF. Here the CDR3 DNA reads TGTGCCAGCAGCCACGGGACAACGAACACTGAAGCTTTCTTT.

This chain uses TRBV27 with TRBJ1-1; 10 bases are shared with TRBD1. The trim removed 6 bases at V and 0 bases at J, leaving 10 bases unmatched. The germline V gene encodes CDR1 MNHEY and CDR2 SMNVEV (reference sequence). This CDR3 contains 17 residues. The CDR3 DNA sequence: TGTGCCAGCAGAGATCTTGGACAGGGGGTTATGAACACTGAAGCTTTCTTT. This gives the protein CASRDLGQGVMNTEAFF.

This clone came up once. The rearrangement uses TRBV12-3 or TRBV12-4 and TRBJ2-1; D may be TRBD1 or TRBD2 (5 bases each). The CDR3 spans 13 residues. V lost 0 bases and J lost 7, with 7 bases in between. DNA of the CDR3: TGTGCCAGCAGTTTAGCGGGGGTGAATGAGCAGTTCTTC. Its protein is CASSLAGVNEQFF.

A single count supports this clone. The chain combines TRBV6-1 with TRBJ1-2; TRBD1 might be the D (6 bases). This CDR3 contains 14 residues. In germline, CDR1 is MNHNS, CDR2 SASEGT. Trimming removed 4 bases from V and 4 bases from J, with 13 bases in between. The CDR3 coding sequence is TGTGCCAGCAGTGTAAGCGGACAGATCTATGGCTACACCTTC. It yields the protein CASSVSGQIYGYTF.

The chain is built from TRBV5-8 and TRBJ2-1; TRBD2 aligns across 7 bases. J lost 8 bases, V lost 2 bases, and 13 bases had no gene match. The CDR3 consists of 16 residues. Per germline, CDR1 SGHTS and CDR2 YDEGEE. This CDR3 reads CASSLEGGGGTDEQFF. DNA for the CDR3: TGTGCCAGCAGCTTAGAGGGCGGGGGAGGGACCGATGAGCAGTTCTTC. The full variable domain, rest sourced from reference TRBV5-8 and TRBJ2-1, is EAGVTQSPTHLIKTRGQQATLRCSPISGHTSVYWYQQALGLGLQFLLWYDEGEERNRGNFPPRFSGRQFPNYSSELNVNALELEDSALYLCASSLEGGGGTDEQFFGPGTRLTVL.

The J gene is TRBJ2-5, the V gene TRBV2; D tentatively reads TRBD1 or TRBD2 (5 bases each). V was trimmed by 3 bases and J by 4 bases, leaving 12 bases between them. Germline CDR1 and CDR2: SNHLY and FYNNEI. The CDR3 is 14 residues long. Written as DNA, the CDR3 is TGTGCCAGCAGTGACAGGGTTGAGGGAGAGACCCAGTACTTC. Translating it yields CASSDRVEGETQYF.

The V and J genes are TRBV12-3 or TRBV12-4 and TRBJ1-1; TRBD1 matches at 9 bases. This CDR3 contains 12 residues. The V gene end was trimmed by 11 bases and the J gene end by 10 bases; junction bases not matched to a gene: 11. The CDR3 loop is CASAQGAWGAFF. Written as DNA, the CDR3 is TGTGCCTCCGCACAGGGGGCCTGGGGAGCTTTCTTT.

V is TRBV5-1 and J is TRBJ1-2, with a possible D match to TRBD1 (6 bases). Per germline, CDR1 SGHRS and CDR2 YFSETQ. Trimming took off 5 bases at V and 8 bases at J, with 19 bases between the two ends. The CDR3 consists of 14 residues. The CDR3 DNA follows: TGCGCCAGCAGTGGAGGGACATCCAGACTCGGCTACACCTTC. Protein product: CASSGGTSRLGYTF.

This chain connects TRBV3-1 (or the pseudogene TRBV3-2) to TRBJ2-1, with D perhaps TRBD2 (5 bases). The germline CDR1 and CDR2 sequences are LGHDT and YNNKEL (reference sequence). The CDR3 runs 16 residues. V lost 4 bases to trimming and J lost 0 bases, with 13 bases between them. CDR3 protein: CASSPGFAASYNEQFF. The CDR3 region has the DNA TGTGCCAGCAGCCCGGGGTTTGCGGCCTCCTACAATGAGCAGTTCTTC.

CDR3 sequence: CATGATDTQYF. In DNA, the CDR3 is TGTGCCACCGGAGCCACAGATACGCAGTATTTT. This sequence joins TRBV6-5 and TRBJ2-3; D unclear. The CDR3 extends over 11 amino acids. Looked up from germline, CDR1 is MNHEY and CDR2 is SVGAGI. V was pared by 10 bases and J by 2 bases, with 7 bases between.

CDR3 nucleotide sequence: TGTGCCAGCAGCTTAGGGGGACTGAACTATGGCTACACCTTC. Amino acids: CASSLGGLNYGYTF. The V gene is TRBV7-9, the J gene TRBJ1-2; possibly TRBD1 for D (5 bases). Trimming took off 1 base at V and 2 bases at J, with 8 bases between the two ends. The CDR3 length is 14 residues. Germline V lookup: CDR1 SEHNR, CDR2 FQNEAQ (reference sequence).

This clone was detected only a few times. The CDR3 coding sequence is TGTGCCAGCAGCTTAGGACTTCCGGGGCCTAATTCACCCCTCCACTTT. It is translated as CASSLGLPGPNSPLHF. The rearrangement links TRBV7-8 to TRBJ1-6; D may be TRBD1 (5 bases). Germline loops: CDR1 SGHVS, CDR2 FQNEAQ. This CDR3 comprises 16 residues. Trimming removed 1 base from V and 6 bases from J, with 13 bases in between.

A word on this clone: One end of the junction varies from germline; a read error may be responsible. V and J are TRBV9 and TRBJ2-3; 9 positions agree with TRBD2. The CDR3 covers 14 residues. Germline V gene lookup returns CDR1 SGDLS and CDR2 YYNGEE. The CDR3 region has the DNA TGTGCCTGCAGCGGGGGGTCTAGCACAGATACGCAGTATTTT. This encodes CACSGGSSTDTQYF.